Here is one T cell receptor beta chain with its context. This sample was included in a study of cytomegalovirus exposure and HLA in healthy donors. The donors (healthy individuals) were bone marrow donors. PCR used 60 Vbeta primers and 13 Jbeta primers. TCRdb's copy holds only in-frame clones and misses some; the assay was immunoSEQ multiplex PCR. The data contain 80,000 to 95,000 clones, roughly two thirds of them singletons. V gave up 3 bases and J gave up 5 bases; unmatched junction bases: 12. The CDR3 is 16 amino acids. Germline-derived CDR1 and CDR2 are SGDLS and YYNGEE. V usage is TRBV9 and J usage is TRBJ2-7; TRBD2 matches at 9 bases. This TCR was sampled from a woman in her 30s in good health and CMV-seronegative. The sample consisted of PBMCs. The CDR3 here is CASSGTLAGPGNEQYF. The CDR3 bases are TGTGCCAGCAGCGGGACGCTAGCGGGACCGGGAAACGAGCAGTACTTC. The full variable domain, completed using reference TRBV9 and TRBJ2-7, is DSGVTQTPKHLITATGQRVTLRCSPRSGDLSVYWYQQSLDQGLQFLIQYYNGEERAKGNILERFSAQQFPDLHSELNLSSLELGDSALYFCASSGTLAGPGNEQYFGPGTRLTVT.